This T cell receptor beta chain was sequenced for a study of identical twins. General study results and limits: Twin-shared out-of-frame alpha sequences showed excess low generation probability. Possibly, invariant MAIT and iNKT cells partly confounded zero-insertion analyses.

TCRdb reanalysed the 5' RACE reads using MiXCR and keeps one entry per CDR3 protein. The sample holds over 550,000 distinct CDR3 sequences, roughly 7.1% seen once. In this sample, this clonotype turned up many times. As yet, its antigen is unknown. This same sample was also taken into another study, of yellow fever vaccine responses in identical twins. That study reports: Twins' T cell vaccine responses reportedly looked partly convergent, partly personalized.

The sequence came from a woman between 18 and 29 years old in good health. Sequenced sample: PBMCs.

The CDR3 loop reads CSARDQRQTISEAFF. Here the CDR3 DNA reads TGCAGTGCTAGAGACCAGAGACAAACGATTTCTGAAGCTTTCTTT. V and J are TRBV20-1 and TRBJ1-1, with no clear D. Germline loops: CDR1 DFQATT, CDR2 SNEGSKA (reference sequence). Trimming pared 0 bases from V and 6 bases from J, leaving 17 bases between. There are 15 residues in the CDR3.